The 28 T cell receptor beta chains below all came from one sample that was sequenced in a study of blood T cell repertoires in COVID-19. TCRdb's table, derived via immunoSEQ multiplex PCR, lists solely in-frame clones and lacks some. This sample yields 140,000 to 150,000 clones, of which roughly 81% are seen a single time; around 3.2% belongs to the top ten. Source material: PBMCs or T cells enriched from blood (not recorded which). All receptors come from a woman between 50 and 59 years old with acute COVID-19.

The V call is TRBV4-2, the J call TRBJ1-1; possible D gene TRBD1, 5 bases. Per the germline V gene, CDR1 is LGHNA and CDR2 is YNFKEQ. V lost 4 bases and J 1 base, leaving 10 bases between the germline ends. The CDR3 has 14 residues. This CDR3 reads CASSPGHQNTEAFF. CDR3 in DNA: TGTGCCAGCAGCCCCGGACACCAGAACACTGAAGCTTTCTTT.

This rearrangement joins TRBV5-5 to TRBJ2-5; 7 bases fit TRBD1. Germline V gene data show CDR1 as SGHKS and CDR2 as YYEKEE (reference sequence). V lost 0 bases, J lost 3 bases, and 8 bases stayed unmatched. This CDR3 comprises 16 residues. In nucleotides, the CDR3 is TGTGCCAGCAGCTTGGCAATAGGGGGCGCGGAAGAGACCCAGTACTTC. Amino acid sequence: CASSLAIGGAEETQYF.

This clone came up once. The chain recombines TRBV2 with TRBJ2-1; the match to TRBD2 covers 9 bases. This CDR3 is 16 amino acids long. CDR1 and CDR2 from the germline V gene are SNHLY and FYNNEI. After removal of 6 bases from V and 4 bases from J, the junction contained 10 bases not matched to a gene. CDR3 sequence reads: CASSQLAGGPYNEQFF. The CDR3 DNA is TGTGCCAGCAGCCAACTAGCGGGTGGCCCTTACAATGAGCAGTTCTTC. The complete variable domain, with remaining parts taken from reference TRBV2 and TRBJ2-1, reads EPEVTQTPSHQVTQMGQEVILRCVPISNHLYFYWYRQILGQKVEFLVSFYNNEISEKSEIFDDQFSVERPDGSNFTLKIRSTKLEDSAMYFCASSQLAGGPYNEQFFGPGTRLTVL.

This clone has a handful of counts. The gene calls are TRBV19 and TRBJ2-7, with D perhaps TRBD2 (5 bases). Germline CDR1 reads LNHDA; CDR2 reads SQIVND (reference sequence). The CDR3 has 15 amino acids. V was pared by 7 bases and J by 2 bases, with 18 bases between. This chain's CDR3 is CASKRENFGTYEQYF. The CDR3 nucleotides read TGTGCCAGTAAGAGGGAGAACTTCGGGACCTACGAGCAGTACTTC.

The chain has TRBV27 and TRBJ2-3; 8 nucleotides line up with TRBD1. There are 21 residues in the CDR3. In germline, CDR1 is MNHEY, CDR2 SMNVEV (reference sequence). V lost 2 bases, J lost 4 bases, and 23 bases stayed unmatched. The CDR3 DNA sequence: TGTGCCAGCAGTTTAAACAGGGGGGTGATCGGACTGGGGCTTAGGGCAGATACGCAGTATTTT. Protein: CASSLNRGVIGLGLRADTQYF.

This clone was picked up one time. V gene TRBV4-3 combines with J gene TRBJ1-1; 8 bases are shared with TRBD1. The CDR3 consists of 20 residues. CDR1 is LGHNA and CDR2 is YSLEER in the germline V gene. V lost 4 bases and J lost 6; bases outside the gene matches: 25. The CDR3 protein is CASSLLHPQGAIQVRAEAFF. The DNA for the CDR3 is TGCGCCAGCAGCCTCCTTCACCCCCAGGGGGCTATCCAGGTTAGGGCTGAAGCTTTCTTT.

The genes are TRBV11-1 and TRBJ2-1; D call uncertain. Germline CDR1 and CDR2: SGHAT and FQDESV (reference sequence). V was clipped by 7 bases and J by 5 bases, with 12 bases between them. This CDR3 spans 13 amino acids. CDR3 sequence: CASTVGDNNEQFF. The CDR3 nucleotides are TGTGCCAGCACGGTCGGTGATAACAATGAGCAGTTCTTC. Full variable domain (outside the CDR3, taken from reference TRBV11-1 and TRBJ2-1): EAEVAQSPRYKITEKSQAVAFWCDPISGHATLYWYRQILGQGPELLVQFQDESVVDDSQLPKDRFSAERLKGVDSTLKIQPAELGDSAMYLCASTVGDNNEQFFGPGTRLTVL.

The chain combines TRBV24-1 with TRBJ2-5, with 7 bases matching TRBD1. The CDR3 extends over 12 amino acids. Germline lookup yields CDR1 KGHDR and CDR2 SFDVKD. The V segment lost 11 bases and the J segment 4 bases; nucleotides outside the gene matches: 6. The CDR3: CARIGQAETQYF. Here the CDR3 DNA reads TGTGCCAGAATAGGACAGGCAGAGACCCAGTACTTC.

CDR3 in DNA: TGTGCCAGCAGCATCCGCGGGAGAAGAGGTGAGCAGTACTTC. Its protein is CASSIRGRRGEQYF. The rearrangement links TRBV7-8 to TRBJ2-7; TRBD2 matches at 7 bases. Germline V gene data show CDR1 as SGHVS and CDR2 as FQNEAQ. V was clipped by 5 bases and J by 7 bases; unmatched bases: 11. The CDR3 is 14 residues long.

V gene TRBV12-3 or TRBV12-4 combines with J gene TRBJ2-7; TRBD1 might be the D (5 bases). Trimming stripped 6 bases from V and 2 bases from J, with 11 bases between. CDR3 length equals 13 residues. The CDR3 bases are TGTGCCAGCAGCCGGACATCAACCTACGAGCAGTACTTC. This sequence encodes CASSRTSTYEQYF.

This rearrangement joins TRBV5-1 to TRBJ1-3, with a tentative D call TRBD1 (5 bases). CDR1 is SGHRS, CDR2 YFSETQ, per germline. This CDR3 comprises 13 residues. Deletions cut 8 bases from V and 6 bases from J, with 15 bases between. The CDR3, as DNA: TGCGCCAGTTCTCAGGGAAGCGAAAACACCATATATTTT. This codes for CASSQGSENTIYF.

A note on this clone: The same CDR3 also results from other DNA sequences found in this sample. The J gene is TRBJ1-1, the V gene TRBV2, with 8 bases lining up with TRBD1. The trim removed 3 bases at V and 5 bases at J, leaving 2 bases unmatched. Germline V gives CDR1 SNHLY, CDR2 FYNNEI. CDR3 length equals 13 residues. The CDR3 DNA is TGTGCCAGCAGTGACAGGGGGCGGACTGAAGCTTTCTTT. Translated: CASSDRGRTEAFF.

The rearrangement uses TRBV28 and TRBJ1-5; D is undetermined. The CDR3 runs to 12 residues. V lost 6 bases, J lost 5 bases, and 8 bases lay in between. From germline, CDR1 is MDHEN and CDR2 SYDVKM. In nucleotides, the CDR3 is TGTGCCAGCAGGTCCTCCGATCAGCCCCAGCATTTT. This gives the protein CASRSSDQPQHF.

V is TRBV25-1 and J is TRBJ2-5, with D tentatively TRBD2 (6 bases). Germline CDR1 is MGHDK and CDR2 is SYGVNS. The CDR3 is 13 amino acids. V was trimmed by 4 bases and J by 2 bases, leaving 8 bases between them. The CDR3 region has the DNA TGTGCCAGCAGTGGCGCGGGGCAAGAGACCCAGTACTTC. Its translation is CASSGAGQETQYF.

The rearrangement uses TRBV9 and TRBJ2-3; 7 bases fit TRBD1. V trimming: 1 base; J trimming: 4 bases; junction bases outside the gene matches: 12. This CDR3 has 17 amino acids. Looked up from germline, CDR1 is SGDLS and CDR2 is YYNGEE. The CDR3: CASSVTPGGSLPDTQYF. CDR3 in DNA: TGTGCCAGCAGCGTAACCCCAGGGGGATCCCTCCCAGATACGCAGTATTTT.

As for this clone: The conserved closing phenylalanine or tryptophan is absent in this CDR3, likely reflecting a read error. It is unclear where the CDR3 begins or ends on the DNA, so no DNA is shown, and the CDR3 is as TCRdb lists it. The chain combines TRBV27 with TRBJ2-7; TRBD1 is the table's D call and was not checked against the DNA. Germline V CDR1 and CDR2: MNHEY, SMNVEV (reference sequence). 9 amino acids form the CDR3, both terminal residues included. CDR3 region: CASSLSRQC.

The rearrangement joins TRBV18 to TRBJ1-1; 9 bases are shared with TRBD1. Germline lookup yields CDR1 KGHSH and CDR2 LQKENI. This CDR3 is built from 16 residues. Trimming removed 4 bases from V and 0 bases from J; junction bases left unmatched: 6. This chain's CDR3 is CASSLDRGRVNTEAFF. CDR3 nucleotides: TGTGCCAGCTCACTGGACAGGGGCAGGGTGAACACTGAAGCTTTCTTT.

V and J are TRBV29-1 and TRBJ1-1; 7 positions agree with TRBD1. Germline V gene sequence: CDR1 SQVTM, CDR2 ANQGSEA. The V gene end was trimmed by 7 bases and the J gene end by 1 base; junction bases not matched to a gene: 3. The CDR3 extends over 12 amino acids. CDR3 loop: CSGGQQNTEAFF. CDR3 bases: TGCAGCGGGGGACAGCAGAACACTGAAGCTTTCTTT.

The rearrangement joins TRBV7-6 to TRBJ2-1, with TRBD2 matching 14 bases. This CDR3 contains 17 residues. The V gene end was trimmed by 4 bases and the J gene end by 5 bases; junction bases not matched to a gene: 7. Per germline, CDR1 SGHVS and CDR2 FNYEAQ. The CDR3 spells CASSSTSGRAGDNEQFF. CDR3 sequence (DNA): TGTGCCAGCAGCTCGACTAGCGGGAGGGCCGGCGACAATGAGCAGTTCTTC.

The chain couples TRBV7-2 to TRBJ2-3; 11 bases align to TRBD2. J lost 11 bases, V lost 7 bases, and 11 bases had no gene match. Per germline, CDR1 SGHTA and CDR2 FQGNSA. The CDR3 has 14 amino acids. The CDR3 nucleotides are TGTGCCAGCACCCCAGGACTAGCGGGCCAGGGGCAGTATTTT. Translation: CASTPGLAGQGQYF.

V is TRBV14 and J is TRBJ2-1, with 7 nucleotides matching TRBD2. This CDR3 is 15 amino acids long. Germline V gives CDR1 SGHDN, CDR2 FVKESK. V dropped 4 bases and J dropped 4; count of bases not matched to a gene: 7. CDR3 sequence reads: CASSRSMGGYNEQFF. The CDR3 coding sequence is TGTGCCAGCAGCCGGAGTATGGGAGGGTACAATGAGCAGTTCTTC.

The V and J genes are TRBV7-9 and TRBJ1-5; 7 bases are a match to TRBD1. The V gene end was trimmed by 3 bases and the J gene end by 6 bases; junction bases not matched to a gene: 11. Germline V CDR1 and CDR2: SEHNR, FQNEAQ (reference sequence). The CDR3 length is 16 residues. This CDR3 reads CASSFSTGALGQPQHF. The CDR3 DNA follows: TGTGCCAGCAGCTTTTCCACAGGGGCACTTGGTCAGCCCCAGCATTTT. Full variable domain (outside the CDR3, taken from reference TRBV7-9 and TRBJ1-5): DTGVSQNPRHKITKRGQNVTFRCDPISEHNRLYWYRQTLGQGPEFLTYFQNEAQLEKSRLLSDRFSAERPKGSFSTLEIQRTEQGDSAMYLCASSFSTGALGQPQHFGDGTRLSIL.

This clone has only one observation. This chain uses TRBV6-2 or TRBV6-3 with TRBJ2-3; 11 bases agree with TRBD2. Germline lookup yields CDR1 MNHEY and CDR2 SVGEGT. Trimming at V came to 2 bases and at J to 3 bases, leaving 13 bases not matched to a gene. The CDR3 loop spans 19 amino acids. Here the CDR3 DNA reads TGTGCCAGCAGTTACACGGGCGGGGGACGGACTAGCGGGACAGATACGCAGTATTTT. The encoded protein is CASSYTGGGRTSGTDTQYF.

This clone occurred a few times. The chain recombines TRBV7-3 with TRBJ1-1, with TRBD1 as a possible D gene (5 bases). The germline V and J ends were trimmed by 2 bases and 4 bases, with 20 bases remaining between them. The CDR3 extends over 17 amino acids. Germline values: CDR1 SGHTA, CDR2 FQGTGA. The CDR3 coding sequence is TGTGCCAGCAGCTTAGCTGCTTGGGCCGGGGGGAGCACTGAAGCTTTCTTT. Amino acid sequence: CASSLAAWAGGSTEAFF.

This chain links TRBV18 with TRBJ2-2; maybe TRBD1 (6 bases). There are 14 residues in the CDR3. The V gene's germline CDR1 is KGHSH and CDR2 LQKENI. V was shortened by 2 bases and J by 3 bases, with 7 bases between the two germline ends. The CDR3 loop reads CASSPRTDTGELFF. In nucleotides, the CDR3 is TGTGCCAGCTCACCAAGGACAGACACCGGGGAGCTGTTTTTT.

The V and J genes are TRBV7-2 and TRBJ2-7; 10 nucleotides match TRBD2. Germline CDR1 and CDR2: SGHTA and FQGNSA. J was trimmed by 5 bases and V by 3 bases; bases with no gene match: 10. The CDR3 consists of 16 residues. CDR3 loop: CASSLRSGRAAHEQYF. DNA for the CDR3: TGTGCCAGCAGCTTGCGAAGCGGGAGGGCCGCACACGAGCAGTACTTC.

The J gene is TRBJ2-3, the V gene TRBV19; TRBD2 matches 8 bases. The CDR3 loop spans 15 amino acids. The germline V gene has CDR1 LNHDA and CDR2 SQIVND (reference sequence). The trim removed 3 bases at V and 5 bases at J, leaving 7 bases unmatched. The DNA for the CDR3 is TGTGCCAGTAGTATGCCCGCAGCGGGGGTAGATACGCAGTATTTT. Its translation is CASSMPAAGVDTQYF.

The chain carries TRBV11-3 and TRBJ2-6; a weak D match, TRBD2 (7 bases). The CDR3 is made up of 16 amino acids. CDR1 is SGHNT and CDR2 is YENEEA in the germline V gene. Trimming shortened V by 2 bases and J by 4 bases, and 12 bases separated the two germline ends. CDR3 residues: CASSLRGGAGANVLTF. In nucleotides, the CDR3 is TGTGCCAGCAGCTTACGTGGGGGGGCAGGGGCCAACGTCCTGACTTTC.